The rows below give T cell receptor beta chains drawn from one sample of a study of blood T cell repertoires in COVID-19. Sequenced by immunoSEQ multiplex PCR; TCRdb stores in-frame clones only, minus some. The table includes roughly 310,000 clones, around 89% detected once. Sequencing was done on a sample of peripheral blood. These TCRs come from a woman aged 45-60 years with active or convalescent COVID-19. Both conserved end residues are part of each CDR3. A row's size may be missing; if present it is once, few, many or a size class.

clone size: few; J gene: TRBJ1-6; V gene: TRBV7-8; CDR3 length: 16; CDR3 protein: CASSRNHRDDNSPLHF
clone size: .; J gene: TRBJ1-2; V gene: TRBV29-1; CDR3 length: 13; CDR3 protein: CSVDRTGASGYTF
clone size: .; J gene: TRBJ1-1; V gene: TRBV5-1; CDR3 length: 16; CDR3 protein: CASSLQGASFDTEAFF
clone size: .; J gene: TRBJ2-1; V gene: TRBV5-4; CDR3 length: 16; CDR3 protein: CASSWGAGGTYNEQFF
clone size: once; J gene: TRBJ1-1; V gene: TRBV13; CDR3 length: 14; CDR3 protein: CASSATGAGAEAFF
clone size: .; J gene: TRBJ2-7; V gene: TRBV6-5; CDR3 length: 14; CDR3 protein: CASSRTGGDYEQYF
clone size: .; J gene: TRBJ1-3; V gene: TRBV27; CDR3 length: 14; CDR3 protein: CASSPQGNRNTIYF
clone size: .; J gene: TRBJ1-2; V gene: TRBV19; CDR3 length: 13; CDR3 protein: CASSSQGNYGYTF
clone size: .; J gene: TRBJ2-3; V gene: TRBV7-9; CDR3 length: 14; CDR3 protein: CASKPGLNTDTQYF
clone size: .; J gene: TRBJ1-2; V gene: TRBV6-5; CDR3 length: 14; CDR3 protein: CASSYGTGTYGYTF
clone size: .; J gene: TRBJ2-5; V gene: TRBV6-5; CDR3 length: 15; CDR3 protein: CASSYGGTGKETQYF